This record looks at one T cell receptor (beta chain) sequence and its context. Germline CDR1 LGHDT, CDR2 YNNKEL (reference sequence). V lost 5 bases to trimming and J lost 4 bases; unmatched junction nucleotides: 12. The CDR3 runs 17 residues. Semi-nested PCR with Nested Universal Primer A followed constant-region reverse priming of full-length variable regions. TCRdb redid the calling of the 5' RACE reads with MiXCR, one entry per CDR3 protein. The sample consists of around 55,000 distinct CDR3 sequences, about a fifth of them appearing once. The sorted Tregs were CD4+CD25+CD127-/low cells. The rearrangement links TRBV3-1 to TRBJ2-7; 12 nucleotides align to TRBD2. The sequenced sample consisted of tumor-infiltrating Tregs sorted from the breast tumor. This sequence was found in a female donor with breast cancer. The CDR3, as DNA: TGTGCCAGCAGCTCTACTAGCGGGAGGCGTAGCTCATACGAGCAGTACTTC. Its protein is CASSSTSGRRSSYEQYF.